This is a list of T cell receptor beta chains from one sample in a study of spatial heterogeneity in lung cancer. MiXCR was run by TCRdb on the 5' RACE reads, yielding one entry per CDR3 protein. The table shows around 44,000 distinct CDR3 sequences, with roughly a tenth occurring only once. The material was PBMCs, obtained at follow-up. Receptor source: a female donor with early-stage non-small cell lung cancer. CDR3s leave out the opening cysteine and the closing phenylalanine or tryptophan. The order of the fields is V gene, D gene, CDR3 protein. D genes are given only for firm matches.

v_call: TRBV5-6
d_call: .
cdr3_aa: ASSLEMNTGELF

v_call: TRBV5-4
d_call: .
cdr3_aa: ASSPPPGTYGYT

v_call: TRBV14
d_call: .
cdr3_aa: ASSPRGNQPQH

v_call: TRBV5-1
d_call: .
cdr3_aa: ASSPGTTTPQDTQY

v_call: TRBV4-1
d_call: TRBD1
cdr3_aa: ASSHPGQGTYEQY

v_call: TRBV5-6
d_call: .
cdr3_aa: ASSSSPNYGYT

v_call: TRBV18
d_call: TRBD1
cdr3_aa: ASSPPSGGKHPGPQH

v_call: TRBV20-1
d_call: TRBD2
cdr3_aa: SASPARGGSYEQY

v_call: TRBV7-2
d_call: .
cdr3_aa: ASSLERRETQY

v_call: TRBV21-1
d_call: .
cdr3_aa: ASSGGDSTDTQY

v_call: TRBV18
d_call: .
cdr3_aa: ASSSTFRSNQPQH

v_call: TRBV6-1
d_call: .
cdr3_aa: ASSVGYTDTQY

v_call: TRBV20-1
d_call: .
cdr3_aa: SAPLRDEQY

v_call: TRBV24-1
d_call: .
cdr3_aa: ATSDATVPTDTQY

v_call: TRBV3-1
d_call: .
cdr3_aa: ASSQDLGNQPQH

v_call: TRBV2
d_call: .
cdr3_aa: ASSANRVTGELF

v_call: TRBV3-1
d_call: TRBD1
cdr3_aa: ASSQVTGGYGYT